Each of the 31 T cell receptor beta chains below was sequenced from the same sample in a study of OX40 agonist ivuxolimab in advanced cancers. Measured with immunoSEQ multiplex PCR; TCRdb has only the in-frame clones, and not every one. The repertoire holds tens of thousands of clones, 80% to 90% seen once, with 13% to 15% in the top ten. Sequenced material: CD4+ or CD8+ T cells sorted from blood, taken in a trial of the OX40 agonist ivuxolimab. These receptors came from an adult with an advanced solid tumor such as melanoma, head and neck, liver or kidney cancer.

The chain couples TRBV7-8 to TRBJ2-7; no definite D call. Germline V CDR1 and CDR2: SGHVS, FQNEAQ. V gave up 2 bases and J gave up 7 bases, with 6 bases separating them. The CDR3 has 11 residues. Here the CDR3 DNA reads TGTGCCAGCAGCTTAATGGAAGAGCAGTACTTC. Residues: CASSLMEEQYF.

The chain joins TRBV7-9 to TRBJ2-5; D is undetermined. Germline lookup yields CDR1 SEHNR and CDR2 FQNEAQ (reference sequence). V was trimmed by 1 base and J by 3 bases, leaving 9 bases between them. The CDR3 totals 14 residues. The CDR3 loop is CASSLGGEKETQYF. The CDR3 bases are TGTGCCAGCAGCTTAGGTGGTGAGAAAGAGACCCAGTACTTC.

The rearrangement links TRBV7-9 to TRBJ2-1; TRBD2 agrees at 8 bases. Per germline, CDR1 SEHNR and CDR2 FQNEAQ (reference sequence). CDR3 length: 18 residues. The junction had 9 bases not matched to a gene; V was cut back by 2 bases and J by 0 bases. The CDR3 reads CASSLPTSGESSYNEQFF. As DNA, the CDR3 is TGTGCCAGCAGCTTACCCACTAGCGGAGAAAGCTCCTACAATGAGCAGTTCTTC.

As regards this clone: Mismatch with germline at one junction end may stem from a read error. The rearrangement links TRBV2 to TRBJ1-2; the D is unclear. Germline V lookup: CDR1 SNHLY, CDR2 FYNNEI. The CDR3 covers 9 residues. The CDR3 region has the DNA TGTGCCAGCAGGGAAGACGGATCGTTC. Translating gives CASREDGSF.

The V gene is TRBV4-1, the J gene TRBJ1-5; D not resolved. Germline lookup yields CDR1 MGHRA and CDR2 YSYEKL. CDR3 length: 14 amino acids. V lost 2 bases and J lost 2, with 7 bases in between. CDR3 in DNA: TGCGCCAGCAGCCAAACAATAGGCAATCAGCCCCAGCATTTT. Translating it yields CASSQTIGNQPQHF.

The J gene is TRBJ1-1, the V gene TRBV7-9; TRBD1 might be the D (5 bases). The CDR3 totals 15 residues. The V end was cut by 3 bases, the J end by 1 base, with 12 bases between. The germline V gene encodes CDR1 SEHNR and CDR2 FQNEAQ (reference sequence). The CDR3 reads CASSFPGERNTEAFF. CDR3 sequence (DNA): TGTGCCAGCAGCTTTCCGGGGGAACGGAACACTGAAGCTTTCTTT.

The chain recombines TRBV5-6 with TRBJ2-7, with D maybe TRBD2 (6 bases). Germline V gene data show CDR1 as SGHDT and CDR2 as YYEEEE. Trimming stripped 3 bases from V and 6 bases from J, with 13 bases between. The CDR3 spans 13 residues. CDR3 amino acids: CASSWGTQSEQYF. The CDR3 coding sequence is TGTGCCAGCAGCTGGGGGACTCAGAGCGAGCAGTACTTC.

The chain joins TRBV2 to TRBJ1-5; a weak D match, TRBD1 (5 bases). Germline V lookup: CDR1 SNHLY, CDR2 FYNNEI. Trimming took 7 bases from V and 1 from J, leaving 8 bases between them. The CDR3 consists of 13 residues. CDR3 sequence: CASIAGSNQPQHF. CDR3 sequence (DNA): TGTGCCAGCATAGCAGGGAGCAATCAGCCCCAGCATTTT.

The V and J genes are TRBV5-1 and TRBJ2-6; 10 nucleotides align to TRBD1. The junction had 11 bases not matched to a gene; V was cut back by 2 bases and J by 0 bases. The germline gives CDR1 SGHRS, CDR2 YFSETQ. This CDR3 has 20 residues. CDR3 sequence reads: CASSLYPGQGTDSGANVLTF. The CDR3 region has the DNA TGCGCCAGCAGCTTATATCCGGGACAGGGGACAGACTCTGGGGCCAACGTCCTGACTTTC.

The V call is TRBV9, the J call TRBJ2-3; D is unclear. Germline values: CDR1 SGDLS, CDR2 YYNGEE. The CDR3 has 11 amino acids. V gave up 3 bases and J gave up 10 bases, with 9 bases separating them. CDR3 DNA sequence: TGTGCCAGCAGCGGACGTAGGGCGCAGTATTTT. It translates to CASSGRRAQYF.

V is TRBV11-2 and J is TRBJ2-5, with D possibly matching TRBD2 (5 bases). CDR1 is SGHAT, CDR2 FQNNGV, per germline. The ends were cut back, 3 bases at V and 5 bases at J, with 7 bases in the middle. The CDR3 is made up of 12 amino acids. CDR3 bases: TGTGCCAGCAGCTTTGCGGGTGAGACCCAGTACTTC. This codes for CASSFAGETQYF.

This clone was counted ten times or more. This chain uses TRBV9 with TRBJ2-3; 8 bases agree with TRBD1. Germline V gene sequence: CDR1 SGDLS, CDR2 YYNGEE. V lost 3 bases and J lost 4; bases outside the gene matches: 19. The CDR3 consists of 19 residues. The CDR3 nucleotides read TGTGCCAGCAGCGCCCGACCATTTCCGACAGGGGTTTCGGCAGATACGCAGTATTTT. Translating it yields CASSARPFPTGVSADTQYF.

This chain joins TRBV7-9 and TRBJ2-7, with 10 bases matching TRBD2. The CDR3 has 14 amino acids. J gave up 3 bases and V 5 bases, and 4 bases lay outside the gene matches. Germline V gives CDR1 SEHNR, CDR2 FQNEAQ (reference sequence). The CDR3 reads CASSAGLANYEQYF. The CDR3 DNA sequence: TGTGCCAGCAGCGCGGGACTAGCGAACTACGAGCAGTACTTC.

The J gene is TRBJ1-2, the V gene TRBV7-6; the D is unclear. The CDR3 spans 13 residues. The V end was cut by 2 bases, the J end by 5 bases, with 9 bases between. CDR1 and CDR2 (germline): SGHVS, FNYEAQ. CDR3: CASSLSGSYGYTF. The CDR3 DNA follows: TGTGCCAGCAGCTTATCGGGGTCTTATGGCTACACCTTC. Looking up the rest from reference TRBV7-6 and TRBJ1-2 gives the full variable domain: GAGVSQSPRYKVTKRGQDVALRCDPISGHVSLYWYRQALGQGPEFLTYFNYEAQQDKSGLPNDRFSAERPEGSISTLTIQRTEQRDSAMYRCASSLSGSYGYTFGSGTRLTVV.

The chain has TRBV28 and TRBJ2-7, with 7 bases lining up with TRBD1. The V segment lost 4 bases and the J segment 5 bases; nucleotides outside the gene matches: 8. The CDR3 length is 14 residues. CDR1 and CDR2 from the germline V gene are MDHEN and SYDVKM. The DNA for the CDR3 is TGTGCCAGCAGTTCCTCCCTAACAGGGGACGAGCAGTACTTC. Amino acids: CASSSSLTGDEQYF.

V usage is TRBV7-9 and J usage is TRBJ1-3; D uncertain. CDR1 is SEHNR, CDR2 FQNEAQ, per germline (reference sequence). The CDR3 has 14 amino acids. V lost 5 bases to trimming and J lost 2 bases, with 10 bases between them. CDR3 sequence: CASSNQRAGNTIYF. The DNA of the CDR3 is TGTGCCAGCAGCAATCAGAGGGCTGGAAACACCATATATTTT.

The rearrangement joins TRBV27 to TRBJ2-7, with D uncertain. Per the germline V gene, CDR1 is MNHEY and CDR2 is SMNVEV (reference sequence). The CDR3 covers 11 residues. V was clipped by 5 bases and J by 7 bases, with 9 bases between them. CDR3 coding DNA: TGTGCCAGCAGTAGAGGCGTTGAGCAGTACTTC. The encoded protein is CASSRGVEQYF.

V is TRBV28 and J is TRBJ1-2, with D possibly matching TRBD1 (5 bases). The germline V gene encodes CDR1 MDHEN and CDR2 SYDVKM. This CDR3 is 13 amino acids long. Trimming shortened V by 6 bases and J by 2 bases, and 10 bases separated the two germline ends. CDR3 amino acids: CASRWTSNYGYTF. The CDR3 DNA is TGTGCCAGCAGATGGACATCCAACTATGGCTACACCTTC.

Sample share makes this clone medium-sized. This chain connects TRBV4-1 to TRBJ1-4, with 8 bases lining up with TRBD1. CDR3 length equals 15 residues. The V segment lost 0 bases and the J segment 4 bases; nucleotides outside the gene matches: 1. Germline loops: CDR1 MGHRA, CDR2 YSYEKL. As DNA, the CDR3 is TGCGCCAGCAGCCAAGAGGACAGGGATAATGAAAAACTGTTTTTT. Translating it yields CASSQEDRDNEKLFF.

The chain joins TRBV5-1 to TRBJ1-1; weak D call: TRBD1 (5 bases). Germline loops: CDR1 SGHRS, CDR2 YFSETQ. V was pared by 1 base and J by 3 bases, with 16 bases between. This CDR3 region has 16 residues. DNA for the CDR3: TGCGCCAGCAGCTTGATAATGCAGGGTACCGACACTGAAGCTTTCTTT. Protein: CASSLIMQGTDTEAFF.

The V gene is TRBV4-1, the J gene TRBJ2-3, with 8 bases identical to TRBD2. Losses at the gene ends were 0 bases for V and 3 bases for J; bases not matched to a gene: 5. The CDR3 is 16 residues long. Germline V gene data show CDR1 as MGHRA and CDR2 as YSYEKL. CDR3 DNA sequence: TGCGCCAGCAGCCAAGAGTTGACGGGGGGGACAGATACGCAGTATTTT. This codes for CASSQELTGGTDTQYF.

The V gene is TRBV18, the J gene TRBJ2-5; 9 positions agree with TRBD1. The CDR3 spans 17 residues. Trimming removed 4 bases from V and 5 bases from J; junction bases left unmatched: 14. Germline V lookup: CDR1 KGHSH, CDR2 LQKENI. The CDR3 is CASSLERGDRVAETQYF. DNA of the CDR3: TGTGCCAGCTCACTAGAGCGCGGGGACAGGGTTGCGGAGACCCAGTACTTC.

This clone has only one observation. The chain links TRBV5-1 to TRBJ2-2; 10 nucleotides match TRBD1. The junction had 7 bases not matched to a gene; V was cut back by 3 bases and J by 2 bases. Germline V CDR1 and CDR2: SGHRS, YFSETQ. CDR3 length equals 17 residues. The CDR3 here is CASSYFRDRGNTGELFF. The CDR3 coding sequence is TGCGCCAGCAGCTACTTCCGGGACAGGGGCAACACCGGGGAGCTGTTTTTT.

The V and J genes are TRBV18 and TRBJ1-5; D remains ambiguous. Germline CDR1 reads KGHSH; CDR2 reads LQKENI. V was trimmed by 5 bases and J by 3 bases, leaving 5 bases between them. The CDR3 length is 12 residues. CDR3 protein: CASSEFNQPQHF. For the CDR3, the DNA is TGTGCCAGCTCAGAGTTCAATCAGCCCCAGCATTTT.

DNA for the CDR3: TGTGCCAGCAGCCGGAGACAGGGGGCGTCTCTGTCGACGCAGTATTTT. Translating gives CASSRRQGASLSTQYF. The V gene is TRBV13, the J gene TRBJ2-3; 10 bases agree with TRBD1. V was clipped by 5 bases and J by 9 bases; unmatched bases: 14. This CDR3 spans 16 amino acids. In germline, CDR1 is PRHDT, CDR2 FYEKMQ (reference sequence).

The chain employs TRBV15 and TRBJ2-7, with a possible D match to TRBD1 (6 bases). CDR3 length: 14 amino acids. Trimming removed 2 bases from V and 9 bases from J, with 17 bases in between. CDR1 and CDR2 from the germline V gene are LNHNV and YYDKDF (reference sequence). CDR3 in DNA: TGTGCCACCAGCAGATACAGGGCTTCTACGGGGCAGTACTTC. Residues: CATSRYRASTGQYF. Based on the CDR3 plus reference TRBV15 and TRBJ2-7, the full variable domain is DAMVIQNPRYQVTQFGKPVTLSCSQTLNHNVMYWYQQKSSQAPKLLFHYYDKDFNNEADTPDNFQSRRPNTSFCFLDIRSPGLGDTAMYLCATSRYRASTGQYFGPGTRLTVT.

The gene calls are TRBV27 and TRBJ2-1; the D is unclear. This CDR3 has 13 amino acids. Between the trimmed V and J ends, which lost 6 bases and 5 bases, there was a span of 11 bases. CDR1 and CDR2 from the germline V gene are MNHEY and SMNVEV (reference sequence). The CDR3 reads CASSTTPHNEQFF. CDR3 sequence (DNA): TGTGCCAGCAGCACGACGCCCCACAATGAGCAGTTCTTC.

The chain uses TRBV5-1 and TRBJ2-2; D uncertain. From germline, CDR1 is SGHRS and CDR2 YFSETQ. The CDR3 consists of 11 residues. The V end was cut by 1 base, the J end by 8 bases, with 3 bases between. CDR3 in amino acids: CASSLSGELFF. The CDR3 DNA is TGCGCCAGCAGCTTGTCTGGGGAGCTGTTTTTT.

The chain couples TRBV4-1 to TRBJ2-2; no definite D call. The V and J ends lost 6 bases and 0 bases respectively, with 17 bases between them. Germline assignment: CDR1 MGHRA and CDR2 YSYEKL. This CDR3 has 17 residues. The CDR3 protein is CASSPDPIPANTGELFF. In nucleotides, the CDR3 is TGCGCCAGCAGTCCCGACCCAATCCCAGCGAACACCGGGGAGCTGTTTTTT.

The V gene is TRBV19, the J gene TRBJ2-1; possible D gene TRBD1, 7 bases. In germline, CDR1 is LNHDA, CDR2 SQIVND (reference sequence). Trimming left V 7 bases short and J 3 bases short, with 16 bases between. This CDR3 has 15 residues. This CDR3 is CASNRGTAFYNEQFF. CDR3 in DNA: TGTGCCAGTAACCGCGGGACAGCCTTCTACAATGAGCAGTTCTTC.

The chain couples TRBV7-6 to TRBJ2-7, with unresolved D. This CDR3 contains 12 residues. Between the trimmed V and J ends, which lost 3 bases and 2 bases, there was a span of 5 bases. The germline V gene has CDR1 SGHVS and CDR2 FNYEAQ. CDR3 sequence reads: CASSFRAYEQYF. Written as DNA, the CDR3 is TGTGCCAGCAGCTTCCGGGCCTACGAGCAGTACTTC. Filled out from reference TRBV7-6 and TRBJ2-7, the complete variable domain reads GAGVSQSPRYKVTKRGQDVALRCDPISGHVSLYWYRQALGQGPEFLTYFNYEAQQDKSGLPNDRFSAERPEGSISTLTIQRTEQRDSAMYRCASSFRAYEQYFGPGTRLTVT.